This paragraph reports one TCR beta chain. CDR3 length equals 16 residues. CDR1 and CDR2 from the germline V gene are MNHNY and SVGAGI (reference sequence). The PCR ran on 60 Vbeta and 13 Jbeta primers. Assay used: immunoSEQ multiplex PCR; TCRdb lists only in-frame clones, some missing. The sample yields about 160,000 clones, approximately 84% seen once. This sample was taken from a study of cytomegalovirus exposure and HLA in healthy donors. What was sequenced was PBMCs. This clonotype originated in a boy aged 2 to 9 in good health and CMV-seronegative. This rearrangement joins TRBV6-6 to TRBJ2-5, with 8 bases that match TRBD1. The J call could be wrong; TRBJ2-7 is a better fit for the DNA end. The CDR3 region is CASMGTGFHHSYEQYF. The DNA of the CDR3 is TGTGCCAGCATGGGGACAGGTTTCCACCACTCCTACGAGCAGTACTTC.